The clone carrying this T cell receptor beta chain showed up many times. The antigen remains undetermined. This sample was included in a study of T-cell reconstitution after alpha-beta-depleted transplantation in children. Study-level results: At the one-year point after transplant, T-cell counts and TCRbeta diversity were found to come mostly from T cells that had been newly produced. Expanded clones from the graft, numbering several hundred, reportedly supplied alpha-beta T cells about two months after transplant. Surviving recipient T cells and thymic progenitors accounted for the high day-60 TCRbeta diversity observed in some patients.

The CDR3 is 14 amino acids. Trimming took 4 bases from V and 4 from J, leaving 13 bases between them. Germline V CDR1 and CDR2: PRHDT, FYEKMQ (reference sequence). Using unique molecular identifiers, the investigators prepared the TCRbeta library. TCRdb reprocessed the PCR reads via MiXCR and lists one record per CDR3 protein. The table lists about 260,000 distinct CDR3 sequences, just under 8.5% of them singletons. The sequence derives from a male patient younger than 18 who had a stem cell transplant for acute lymphoblastic leukemia, so the T cells may come from the graft donor. The gene calls are TRBV13 and TRBJ1-2; D unresolved. The sample here was PBMCs, mostly from graft donor cells, taken 180 days after TCRalphabeta/CD19-depleted stem cell transplant. The DNA for the CDR3 is TGTGCCAGCAGCTCGCCCCGGGATCTCTATGGCTACACCTTC. Its protein product is CASSSPRDLYGYTF.